This entry lists 21 T cell receptor beta chains sequenced from one sample in a study of CD8+ T cells in alopecia areata listed by TCRdb under 2018. Receptor libraries were prepared by the immunoSEQ multiplex PCR assay. RNA was extracted from all samples and reverse transcribed into cDNA, which served as template for TCR sequencing. TCRdb took over this immuneACCESS table, retaining in-frame rearrangements with V and J assigned. Such tables are incomplete; in checked studies, under half of the missing clones stem from an unresolved V gene, and the remainder is unexplained. The sample data list 200,000 or so clones, and about 40% of these were observed just once. About 2.6% of the sample is in the top ten clones. The treatment or condition label, read with the paper, signifies: oral pan-JAK inhibitor, 5-10 mg twice daily. The specimen comprised CD4+ T cells sorted from blood, sampled around week 37, from a patient treated with tofacitinib. These receptors were collected from a human donor with alopecia areata.

The chain joins TRBV29-1 to TRBJ2-1; the match to TRBD2 covers 7 bases. Per germline, CDR1 SQVTM and CDR2 ANQGSEA. Trimming cost V 6 bases and J 4 bases; bases outside gene matches: 15. The CDR3 extends over 16 amino acids. The CDR3 protein is CSVKGGVGGPYNEQFF. The DNA of the CDR3 is TGCAGCGTAAAGGGTGGTGTGGGAGGGCCGTACAATGAGCAGTTCTTC.

This sequence joins TRBV2 and TRBJ2-3; D unclear. The CDR3 totals 12 residues. V shed 2 bases and J shed 7 bases, with 7 bases lying between them. Per the germline V gene, CDR1 is SNHLY and CDR2 is FYNNEI. The DNA for the CDR3 is TGTGCCAGCAGTGAAAGAGAATATACGCAGTATTTT. Protein: CASSEREYTQYF.

CDR3 in DNA: TGCAGCGTTGGCTCAGGCGGGTCCTACGAGCAGTACTTC. Protein product: CSVGSGGSYEQYF. The chain links TRBV29-1 to TRBJ2-7, with D possibly being TRBD2 (5 bases). CDR1 is SQVTM, CDR2 ANQGSEA, per germline. V was trimmed by 4 bases and J by 1 base, leaving 11 bases between them. This CDR3 spans 13 amino acids.

J is TRBJ1-3 and V is TRBV29-1; TRBD1 is a possible D gene (5 bases). The CDR3 consists of 15 residues. Germline values: CDR1 SQVTM, CDR2 ANQGSEA. V lost 4 bases to trimming and J lost 1 base, with 14 bases between them. CDR3 loop: CSVVVGVTSGNTIYF. The CDR3 DNA sequence: TGCAGCGTTGTGGTAGGGGTTACTTCTGGAAACACCATATATTTT.

The chain links TRBV30 to TRBJ1-2; 9 bases fit TRBD1. The CDR3 runs to 20 residues. Germline values: CDR1 GTSNPN, CDR2 SVGIG (reference sequence). J gave up 5 bases and V 4 bases, and 26 bases lay outside the gene matches. DNA of the CDR3: TGTGCCTGGACCCCAAGCCCTAGAACAGGGGGCCTAATGGAGACTTATGGCTACACCTTC. It encodes CAWTPSPRTGGLMETYGYTF.

The rearrangement joins TRBV29-1 to TRBJ2-3; perhaps TRBD1 as D (6 bases). Per germline, CDR1 SQVTM and CDR2 ANQGSEA. The CDR3 has 12 residues. V was trimmed by 5 bases and J by 3 bases, leaving 9 bases between them. CDR3 region: CSVRRGTDTQYF. As DNA, the CDR3 is TGCAGCGTTCGCAGGGGAACAGATACGCAGTATTTT.

The chain employs TRBV2 and TRBJ1-5, with 9 bases identical to TRBD1. This CDR3 has 14 residues. J lost 3 bases, V lost 8 bases, and 5 bases had no gene match. CDR1 and CDR2 from the germline V gene are SNHLY and FYNNEI. DNA for the CDR3: TGTGCCAGCGCCGGGACAGGGCCCAATCAGCCCCAGCATTTT. Protein: CASAGTGPNQPQHF.

The chain has TRBV23-1 and TRBJ2-7, with D maybe TRBD1 (6 bases). TRBV23-1 is recorded as an ORF, its role being uncertain. This CDR3 contains 18 residues. V gave up 3 bases and J gave up 3 bases, with 24 bases separating them. This chain's CDR3 is CASSHCLPWNRVYYEQYF. Here the CDR3 DNA reads TGCGCCAGCAGTCATTGTCTTCCTTGGAACAGGGTATACTACGAGCAGTACTTC.

Sample share makes this clone medium-sized. The genes are TRBV18 and TRBJ2-1; 8 bases match TRBD2. Germline V gene sequence: CDR1 KGHSH, CDR2 LQKENI. V dropped 6 bases and J dropped 2; count of bases not matched to a gene: 3. CDR3 length: 14 amino acids. The DNA of the CDR3 is TGTGCCAGCTCCGGGGGGGGAACCTACAATGAGCAGTTCTTC. The encoded protein is CASSGGGTYNEQFF.

The rearrangement uses TRBV7-7 and TRBJ2-5; D is possibly TRBD2 (6 bases). Germline V lookup: CDR1 SSHAT, CDR2 FNYEAQ (reference sequence). V was shortened by 1 base and J by 1 base, with 7 bases between the two germline ends. This CDR3 is 14 amino acids long. In DNA, the CDR3 is TGTGCCAGCAGCTTAGTTAGCGGCCAAGAGACCCAGTACTTC. Protein product: CASSLVSGQETQYF.

The rearrangement joins TRBV11-1 to TRBJ2-2, with TRBD2 matching 7 bases. Looked up from germline, CDR1 is SGHAT and CDR2 is FQDESV (reference sequence). The CDR3 runs 15 residues. V shed 4 bases, J shed 1 base, and the junction held 3 bases outside the gene matches. The CDR3: CASSWEGGNTGELFF. In nucleotides, the CDR3 is TGTGCCAGCAGCTGGGAGGGAGGGAACACCGGGGAGCTGTTTTTT.

This clone was detected only a few times. The chain links TRBV10-3 to TRBJ1-2; 7 nucleotides align to TRBD1. The CDR3 is made up of 15 amino acids. Germline CDR1 reads ENHRY; CDR2 reads SYGVKD. Trimming removed 5 bases from V and 0 bases from J; junction bases left unmatched: 6. The CDR3 DNA is TGTGCCATCAGTTATAGGACAGGAGCTAACTATGGCTACACCTTC. Protein product: CAISYRTGANYGYTF.

This clone was seen more than once but under ten times. The V gene is TRBV5-6, the J gene TRBJ2-7, with 8 nucleotides matching TRBD2. This CDR3 spans 13 amino acids. The germline CDR1 and CDR2 sequences are SGHDT and YYEEEE. The junction had 3 bases not matched to a gene; V was cut back by 4 bases and J by 3 bases. CDR3 coding DNA: TGTGCCAGCAGCCCGGGACTAGTCTACGAGCAGTACTTC. Translating gives CASSPGLVYEQYF.

This clone was counted between two and nine times. The J gene is TRBJ2-5, the V gene TRBV9; D possibly matches TRBD1 or TRBD2 (6 bases each). Germline V lookup: CDR1 SGDLS, CDR2 YYNGEE. V was clipped by 4 bases and J by 5 bases, with 24 bases between them. The CDR3 sequence is 17 residues long. DNA for the CDR3: TGTGCCAGCAGCCGCACCGGGGGCGGGCAGGGTGGCGAGACCCAGTACTTC. This sequence encodes CASSRTGGGQGGETQYF.

CDR3 in DNA: TGTGCCAGCAGTTACGCAGACAGGACTAGCTTCTATGGCTACACCTTC. As protein: CASSYADRTSFYGYTF. The chain has TRBV6-5 and TRBJ1-2; TRBD1 is a possible D gene (6 bases). In germline, CDR1 is MNHEY, CDR2 SVGAGI. Trimming stripped 2 bases from V and 4 bases from J, with 17 bases between. The CDR3 contains 16 residues.

This clone occurred once. The V call is TRBV27, the J call TRBJ1-2, with D tentatively TRBD1 (6 bases). This CDR3 comprises 13 residues. Looked up from germline, CDR1 is MNHEY and CDR2 is SMNVEV (reference sequence). V lost 1 base to trimming and J lost 7 bases, with 10 bases between them. The CDR3 sequence: CASSLYRETGYTF. The CDR3 nucleotides read TGTGCCAGCAGTTTATACAGGGAAACTGGCTACACCTTC.

The genes are TRBV9 and TRBJ2-1; D unclear. Germline-derived CDR1 and CDR2 are SGDLS and YYNGEE. Between the trimmed V and J ends, which lost 1 base and 11 bases, there was a span of 13 bases. This CDR3 comprises 13 residues. The CDR3 protein is CASSVNPGWKQFF. The CDR3 DNA reads as TGTGCCAGCAGCGTAAACCCCGGTTGGAAGCAGTTCTTC.

The gene calls are TRBV5-4 and TRBJ2-5; 11 bases are a match to TRBD2. CDR1 is SGHNT, CDR2 YYREEE, per germline (reference sequence). The CDR3 has 15 residues. Unmatched junction bases numbered 4, after V lost 4 bases and J lost 2 bases. The CDR3 spells CASSTSGSGQETQYF. As DNA, the CDR3 is TGTGCCAGCAGCACTAGCGGGAGTGGGCAAGAGACCCAGTACTTC.

This clone came up a few times. The genes are TRBV29-1 and TRBJ1-2; 7 bases align to TRBD1. Germline V lookup: CDR1 SQVTM, CDR2 ANQGSEA. With 5 bases clipped from V and 6 bases from J, the junction kept 12 bases outside the gene matches. This CDR3 is 14 amino acids long. The DNA for the CDR3 is TGCAGCGTTTACGGACAGGAGGGGAGAAATGGCTACACCTTC. This sequence encodes CSVYGQEGRNGYTF.

V and J are TRBV2 and TRBJ2-1, with a tentative D call TRBD2 (7 bases). Germline V CDR1 and CDR2: SNHLY, FYNNEI. The V end was cut by 6 bases, the J end by 5 bases, with 14 bases between. This CDR3 contains 14 residues. This chain's CDR3 is CASRSQGRDNEQFF. The CDR3 DNA sequence: TGTGCCAGCAGATCGCAGGGGAGGGACAATGAGCAGTTCTTC.

The chain has TRBV10-2 and TRBJ2-7; D is unclear. Germline CDR1 reads WSHSY; CDR2 reads SAAADI. This CDR3 has 12 amino acids. Trimming took off 3 bases at V and 4 bases at J, with 7 bases between the two ends. The CDR3 DNA is TGCGCCAGCAGTGAAGTCGGTTACGAGCAGTACTTC. Translated, it gives CASSEVGYEQYF.